The table lists the clone carrying this TCR beta chain with many counts. The antigen remains unidentified. The data stem from a study of T cells after yellow fever vaccination. Each CDR3 protein is one row after TCRdb ran MiXCR on the 5' RACE reads. Seen here are over 250,000 distinct CDR3 sequences, roughly 5% observed once, and the top ten hold around 3.5%. Germline assignment: CDR1 LNHNV and CDR2 YYDKDF (reference sequence). The V and J ends lost 1 base and 3 bases, in that order; junction bases with no gene match: 8. This CDR3 has 16 amino acids. Notes on the study in general: The secondary response was weaker but peaked faster, day 5 versus 15.

This sequence joins TRBV15 and TRBJ2-5; 7 nucleotides line up with TRBD2. The receptor comes from a man younger than 35 who received the YFV17D yellow fever vaccine. Specimen: CD4+ T cells sorted from PBMCs, collected on the day of the yellow fever booster vaccination. The CDR3: CATSRVGWGGEETQYF. The DNA of the CDR3 is TGTGCCACCAGCAGAGTGGGATGGGGGGGAGAAGAGACCCAGTACTTC.